Below are 29 T cell receptor beta chains sequenced from a single sample in a study of blood T cell repertoires in COVID-19. Profiled with immunoSEQ multiplex PCR; TCRdb holds only in-frame clones, not every one. The profile shows around 200,000 clones, around nine tenths of them singletons. Sequenced sample: peripheral blood. Source of these receptors: a man aged 60 to 75 who had recovered from COVID-19.

The rearrangement links TRBV6-6 to TRBJ1-1, with D maybe TRBD1 (5 bases). The length of the CDR3 is 16 residues. Germline V CDR1 and CDR2: MNHNY, SVGAGI (reference sequence). Trimming left V 0 bases short and J 1 base short, with 12 bases between. The CDR3: CASSYSSDRPNTEAFF. The CDR3, as DNA: TGTGCCAGCAGTTACTCGAGCGACAGACCGAACACTGAAGCTTTCTTT.

J is TRBJ1-3 and V is TRBV11-2; tentative D call: TRBD1 (6 bases). V lost 2 bases and J 4 bases, leaving 12 bases between the germline ends. CDR3 length: 15 amino acids. Germline V lookup: CDR1 SGHAT, CDR2 FQNNGV. The CDR3: CASSLTTGLGNTIYF. The CDR3 coding sequence is TGTGCCAGCAGCTTAACGACAGGATTAGGAAACACCATATATTTT.

The chain carries TRBV9 and TRBJ2-7; TRBD1 agrees at 7 bases. The V segment lost 0 bases and the J segment 5 bases; nucleotides outside the gene matches: 5. Germline CDR1 SGDLS, CDR2 YYNGEE. The CDR3 length is 14 residues. The CDR3 is CASSVGGTVDEQYF. Written as DNA, the CDR3 is TGTGCCAGCAGCGTAGGAGGGACAGTCGACGAGCAGTACTTC. Variable domain in full (rest from reference TRBV9 and TRBJ2-7): DSGVTQTPKHLITATGQRVTLRCSPRSGDLSVYWYQQSLDQGLQFLIQYYNGEERAKGNILERFSAQQFPDLHSELNLSSLELGDSALYFCASSVGGTVDEQYFGPGTRLTVT.

The rearrangement uses TRBV6-5 and TRBJ2-3; 7 bases match TRBD1. The J segment lost 1 base and the V segment lost 6 bases, leaving 7 bases of the junction unmatched. The V gene's germline CDR1 is MNHEY and CDR2 SVGAGI. The CDR3 contains 15 residues. In DNA, the CDR3 is TGTGCCAGCAGAGACAGGGACGTGGGCACAGATACGCAGTATTTT. Protein: CASRDRDVGTDTQYF.

The V call is TRBV7-9, the J call TRBJ2-5; tentative D call: TRBD2 (5 bases). CDR1 and CDR2 from the germline V gene are SEHNR and FQNEAQ (reference sequence). This CDR3 comprises 13 residues. Trimming stripped 5 bases from V and 5 bases from J, with 12 bases between. The CDR3 spells CASSIAGGETQYF. The CDR3 nucleotides read TGTGCCAGCAGCATCGCGGGTGGGGAGACCCAGTACTTC.

The chain carries TRBV11-3 and TRBJ2-1; 11 bases match TRBD2. The CDR3 is 15 residues long. V shed 3 bases and J 8 bases; nucleotides not matched to a gene: 6. CDR1 SGHNT and CDR2 YENEEA come from the germline V gene. The CDR3: CASSFGTSGRDEQFF. Here the CDR3 DNA reads TGTGCCAGCAGCTTCGGGACTAGCGGACGGGATGAGCAGTTCTTC.

The rearrangement joins TRBV18 to TRBJ1-1, with D uncertain. The CDR3 loop spans 13 amino acids. The germline V and J ends were trimmed by 6 bases and 0 bases, with 8 bases remaining between them. CDR1 KGHSH and CDR2 LQKENI come from the germline V gene. The CDR3 region has the DNA TGTGCCAGCTCCCCGAGAGTGAACACTGAAGCTTTCTTT. This codes for CASSPRVNTEAFF.

The chain is built from TRBV10-3 and TRBJ2-3, with TRBD2 matching over 10 bases. The J segment lost 1 base and the V segment lost 6 bases, leaving 19 bases of the junction unmatched. Per the germline V gene, CDR1 is ENHRY and CDR2 is SYGVKD. The CDR3 is 20 residues long. The CDR3 nucleotides are TGTGCCATCAGCCGGGGTCCCGGTAGCGGGGGGCTAACACGCACAGATACGCAGTATTTT. Translating it yields CAISRGPGSGGLTRTDTQYF.

This chain connects TRBV10-1 to TRBJ2-1; D gene uncertain. The CDR3 is made up of 15 amino acids. Germline-derived CDR1 and CDR2 are WNHNN and SYGVQD (reference sequence). V shed 6 bases and J shed 7 bases, with 19 bases lying between them. The DNA for the CDR3 is TGCGCCAGCAGACCTACTTTTGACAACCCAAATGAGCAGTTCTTC. This translates into CASRPTFDNPNEQFF.

The genes are TRBV3-1 (or the pseudogene TRBV3-2) and TRBJ2-7, with a weak D call TRBD2 (6 bases). The CDR3 loop spans 16 amino acids. V was trimmed by 2 bases and J by 0 bases, leaving 14 bases between them. Germline CDR1 reads LGHDT; CDR2 reads YNNKEL (reference sequence). CDR3 region: CASSQPPGGDSYEQYF. The CDR3 region has the DNA TGTGCCAGCAGCCAACCCCCTGGAGGGGACTCCTACGAGCAGTACTTC.

The chain combines TRBV7-3 with TRBJ2-4; perhaps TRBD2 as D (7 bases). CDR1 is SGHTA and CDR2 is FQGTGA in the germline V gene. This CDR3 comprises 13 residues. V shed 5 bases and J shed 10 bases, with 15 bases lying between them. CDR3 DNA sequence: TGTGCCAGCAGCCTACAGGGAGGGAGGATTCAGTACTTC. Translation gives CASSLQGGRIQYF.

The chain links TRBV9 to TRBJ2-1; 10 nucleotides agree with TRBD2. Germline trimming cut 4 bases from V and 4 bases from J; bases unmatched to any gene: 8. CDR1 SGDLS and CDR2 YYNGEE come from the germline V gene. The CDR3 sequence is 16 residues long. The CDR3 reads CASSPLAGGSYNEQFF. CDR3 nucleotides: TGTGCCAGCAGCCCCTTAGCGGGGGGCTCTTACAATGAGCAGTTCTTC.

The genes are TRBV6-5 and TRBJ2-1; possible D gene TRBD1, 6 bases. The CDR3 spans 15 residues. Trimming left V 5 bases short and J 8 bases short, with 19 bases between. From germline, CDR1 is MNHEY and CDR2 SVGAGI. CDR3 nucleotide sequence: TGTGCCAGCAGTAAAACCCGGACCAGGGGCGATGAGCAGTTCTTC. Translation gives CASSKTRTRGDEQFF.

The rearrangement links TRBV3-1 (or the pseudogene TRBV3-2) to TRBJ2-4; D remains ambiguous. This CDR3 comprises 15 residues. Germline V gives CDR1 LGHDT, CDR2 YNNKEL (reference sequence). V dropped 4 bases and J dropped 3 bases, with 13 bases sitting between them. CDR3 coding DNA: TGTGCCAGCAGCCTCCTAAGCTCCGGCAAAAACATTCAGTACTTC. Translation: CASSLLSSGKNIQYF.

This clone appeared once. The rearrangement links TRBV9 to TRBJ2-5, with TRBD1 matching 11 bases. The junction had 3 bases not matched to a gene; V was cut back by 0 bases and J by 5 bases. Germline-derived CDR1 and CDR2 are SGDLS and YYNGEE. CDR3 length: 15 amino acids. The CDR3, as DNA: TGTGCCAGCAGCGTAGGGACAGGGGGCATTGAGACCCAGTACTTC. Protein sequence: CASSVGTGGIETQYF.

This clone has just a few counts. This chain's CDR3 is CASSPGGYSNQPQHF. CDR3 DNA sequence: TGTGCCAGCAGCCCAGGGGGCTATAGCAATCAGCCCCAGCATTTT. The genes are TRBV9 and TRBJ1-5; the match to TRBD1 covers 8 bases. Trimming removed 4 bases from V and 0 bases from J; junction bases left unmatched: 3. From germline, CDR1 is SGDLS and CDR2 YYNGEE. This CDR3 region has 15 residues.

This chain uses TRBV2 with TRBJ1-6, with a tentative D call TRBD1 (5 bases). The CDR3 extends over 14 amino acids. CDR1 and CDR2 (germline): SNHLY, FYNNEI. Trimming shortened V by 1 base and J by 10 bases, and 11 bases separated the two germline ends. This chain's CDR3 is CASSEGKGVSPLHF. As DNA, the CDR3 is TGTGCCAGCAGTGAAGGGAAAGGGGTATCACCCCTCCACTTT.

This sequence joins TRBV27 and TRBJ1-1; no reliable D call. Trimming took 0 bases from V and 0 from J, leaving 8 bases between them. Germline CDR1 and CDR2: MNHEY and SMNVEV (reference sequence). This CDR3 has 15 amino acids. The CDR3 DNA reads TGTGCCAGCAGTTTATCGCCAGGTATGAACACTGAAGCTTTCTTT. It codes for CASSLSPGMNTEAFF.

This clone was seen just once. The rearrangement uses TRBV19 and TRBJ2-3; unclear D gene. Trimming cost V 6 bases and J 6 bases, with 16 bases left between them. CDR1 LNHDA and CDR2 SQIVND come from the germline V gene (reference sequence). The CDR3 runs 14 residues. The CDR3 sequence is CASSQTVLVDTQYF. The CDR3 DNA follows: TGTGCCAGTAGCCAAACGGTCCTCGTTGATACGCAGTATTTT.

Notes on this clone: The sample carries other DNA sequences with the same CDR3. This rearrangement joins TRBV7-2 to TRBJ1-5; unclear D gene. V lost 1 base, J lost 4 bases, and 8 bases lay in between. This CDR3 is 14 amino acids long. The germline V gene encodes CDR1 SGHTA and CDR2 FQGNSA. The CDR3 loop reads CASSLGGFNQPQHF. The CDR3, as DNA: TGTGCCAGCAGCTTAGGAGGCTTTAATCAGCCCCAGCATTTT. The entire variable domain, with the rest obtained from reference TRBV7-2 and TRBJ1-5, is as follows: GAGVSQSPSNKVTEKGKDVELRCDPISGHTALYWYRQSLGQGLEFLIYFQGNSAPDKSGLPSDRFSAERTGGSVSTLTIQRTQQEDSAVYLCASSLGGFNQPQHFGDGTRLSIL.

The rearrangement uses TRBV10-1 and TRBJ2-7; 7 bases align to TRBD2. There are 14 residues in the CDR3. Germline V gene sequence: CDR1 WNHNN, CDR2 SYGVQD (reference sequence). V shed 5 bases, J shed 6 bases, and the junction held 10 bases outside the gene matches. The CDR3 is CASSRSGGMLEQYF. CDR3 bases: TGCGCCAGCAGTCGGTCGGGAGGCATGCTCGAGCAGTACTTC.

The chain has TRBV12-3 or TRBV12-4 and TRBJ2-7; D is possibly TRBD1 (5 bases). Trimming removed 2 bases from V and 7 bases from J, with 12 bases in between. The CDR3 sequence is 13 residues long. The CDR3 spells CASSLSAGKEQYF. The CDR3 nucleotides read TGTGCCAGCAGTTTATCGGCAGGGAAAGAGCAGTACTTC.

The table lists this clone with a count of one. The genes are TRBV9 and TRBJ1-6; D is uncertain. The CDR3 length is 15 residues. The ends were cut back, 4 bases at V and 0 bases at J, with 8 bases in the middle. Germline CDR1 and CDR2: SGDLS and YYNGEE. This CDR3 is CASSMGSSYNSPLHF. DNA of the CDR3: TGTGCCAGCAGCATGGGGAGCTCCTATAATTCACCCCTCCACTTT. Complete variable domain (other parts from reference TRBV9 and TRBJ1-6): DSGVTQTPKHLITATGQRVTLRCSPRSGDLSVYWYQQSLDQGLQFLIQYYNGEERAKGNILERFSAQQFPDLHSELNLSSLELGDSALYFCASSMGSSYNSPLHFGNGTRLTVT.

V is TRBV9 and J is TRBJ1-1, with 9 bases matching TRBD1. The CDR3 has 17 residues. V was clipped by 2 bases and J by 1 base; unmatched bases: 9. The germline V gene encodes CDR1 SGDLS and CDR2 YYNGEE. The CDR3 bases are TGTGCCAGCAGCGTTTCCGGGACAGGGTTTACGAACACTGAAGCTTTCTTT. Residues: CASSVSGTGFTNTEAFF.

This clone was recorded only once. V gene TRBV15 combines with J gene TRBJ1-1; D is unresolved. The CDR3 has 14 residues. Trimming removed 1 base from V and 1 base from J, with 7 bases in between. Germline CDR1 reads LNHNV; CDR2 reads YYDKDF (reference sequence). This CDR3 is CATSRGLQNTEAFF. The CDR3 DNA is TGTGCCACCAGCAGAGGACTGCAGAACACTGAAGCTTTCTTT.

The CDR3 nucleotides are TGTGCCAGCGAGACAGCTAACTATGGCTACACCTTC. Residues: CASETANYGYTF. The chain recombines TRBV19 with TRBJ1-2; D might be TRBD1 (5 bases). The CDR3 contains 12 residues. Trimming left V 9 bases short and J 0 bases short, with 8 bases between. Per the germline V gene, CDR1 is LNHDA and CDR2 is SQIVND (reference sequence).

J is TRBJ2-1 and V is TRBV27, with 7 bases lining up with TRBD2. Germline V gene data show CDR1 as MNHEY and CDR2 as SMNVEV (reference sequence). V dropped 6 bases and J dropped 6; count of bases not matched to a gene: 11. This CDR3 is built from 15 residues. CDR3 nucleotide sequence: TGTGCCAGCAGACCGCTGGCGGGAGTGGGCAATGAGCAGTTCTTC. Translating it yields CASRPLAGVGNEQFF.

The J gene is TRBJ2-7, the V gene TRBV6-5; 8 bases align to TRBD1. There are 14 residues in the CDR3. Germline V gene lookup returns CDR1 MNHEY and CDR2 SVGAGI. V gave up 5 bases and J gave up 1 base; unmatched junction bases: 4. The DNA of the CDR3 is TGTGCCAGCAGTCGACGACAGGGGTCCTACGAGCAGTACTTC. Translated: CASSRRQGSYEQYF.

V gene TRBV30 combines with J gene TRBJ1-2; weak D call: TRBD1 (6 bases). Trimming shortened V by 8 bases and J by 8 bases, and 21 bases separated the two germline ends. Germline V CDR1 and CDR2: GTSNPN, SVGIG (reference sequence). The CDR3 consists of 13 residues. CDR3 in DNA: TGTGCCGGGAACGGGGAACAGGGACGAGGCTACACCTTC. This translates into CAGNGEQGRGYTF.